This entry features one T cell receptor (beta chain) sequence. The antigen is unknown. This record belongs to a study of OX40 agonist ivuxolimab in advanced cancers. Notes on the study in general: With doses of 0.1 to 3.0 mg/kg, CD4+ and CD8+ blood T cells had undergone clonal expansion by week 6.

Germline V gives CDR1 MGHRA, CDR2 YSYEKL. The length of the CDR3 is 16 residues. Trimming removed 0 bases from V and 5 bases from J; junction bases left unmatched: 9. Generated by immunoSEQ multiplex PCR, the TCRdb table keeps only in-frame clones and is missing some. The sample holds 15,000 to 25,000 clones, around 80% seen once. Individuals having autoimmune disease history or systemic immunosuppression were not enrolled. Sampling of blood occurred at baseline, cycle 4 day 1, and cycle 7 day 1. The chain has TRBV4-1 and TRBJ1-1; 7 bases agree with TRBD1. The specimen comprised CD4+ or CD8+ T cells sorted from blood, sampled in a trial of the OX40 agonist ivuxolimab. This TCR was sampled from an adult with an advanced solid tumor such as melanoma, head and neck, liver or kidney cancer. The CDR3 DNA reads TGCGCCAGCAGCCAAGATCGGGACCTCAGGGGGACTGAAGCTTTCTTT. The encoded protein is CASSQDRDLRGTEAFF.